Presented here are 21 T cell receptor beta chains from one specimen sequenced in a study of control samples from healthy donors and cancer patients. Clones were read by immunoSEQ multiplex PCR, and TCRdb kept only the in-frame ones, dropping some. The sample lists about 110,000 clones, 88% occurring once. The sequencing sample was made of PBMCs. Receptors were obtained from a woman aged 60-75 years with lung cancer.

The rearrangement joins TRBV5-5 to TRBJ1-1, with a weak D call TRBD1 (5 bases). Germline V gene sequence: CDR1 SGHKS, CDR2 YYEKEE (reference sequence). Trimming stripped 2 bases from V and 1 base from J, with 12 bases between. The length of the CDR3 is 15 residues. The CDR3 region is CASSFHPGGNTEAFF. The DNA for the CDR3 is TGTGCCAGCAGCTTTCACCCGGGGGGGAACACTGAAGCTTTCTTT.

This clone was observed a single time. The chain couples TRBV6-1 to TRBJ2-4, with D unclear. This CDR3 has 15 residues. V lost 3 bases and J lost 8, with 17 bases in between. Per the germline V gene, CDR1 is MNHNS and CDR2 is SASEGT. CDR3 DNA: TGTGCCAGCAGTGATTTTGGGCAGAGCACGTACATTCAGTACTTC. Translation: CASSDFGQSTYIQYF.

This chain joins TRBV11-1 and TRBJ1-2; 10 bases are shared with TRBD1. V gave up 6 bases and J gave up 3 bases; unmatched junction bases: 7. This CDR3 has 15 amino acids. CDR1 SGHAT and CDR2 FQDESV come from the germline V gene (reference sequence). For the CDR3, the DNA is TGTGCCAGCAGTGACAGACAGGGGGCGGACTATGGCTACACCTTC. Translated: CASSDRQGADYGYTF.

The chain is built from TRBV21-1 and TRBJ2-1; the D call of TRBD1 is as the table states it, not checked on the DNA. TRBV21-1 is a pseudogene. This CDR3 region has 14 residues. CDR3 sequence (DNA): TGTGCCAGCCGAGCAGGGTCAGGGGGCAATGAGCAGTTCTTC. It codes for CASRAGSGGNEQFF.

In its sample, this clone was seen a few times. This sequence joins TRBV11-2 and TRBJ1-6; TRBD1 matches at 7 bases. Germline V gene data show CDR1 as SGHAT and CDR2 as FQNNGV. CDR3 length: 17 amino acids. With V trimmed by 3 bases and J by 3 bases, 8 bases remained unmatched. CDR3 DNA sequence: TGTGCCAGCAGCTTTCTGTCACAGGGGTTCTATAATTCACCCCTCCACTTT. Translation gives CASSFLSQGFYNSPLHF.

This clone was seen only a few times. The gene calls are TRBV7-9 and TRBJ2-7, with a possible D match to TRBD2 (6 bases). This CDR3 is 13 amino acids long. The germline V gene has CDR1 SEHNR and CDR2 FQNEAQ (reference sequence). The V end lost 7 bases, the J end lost 1 base, and 11 bases lay between the germline ends. The CDR3: CASTRLESYEQYF. DNA for the CDR3: TGTGCCAGCACCAGACTAGAATCCTACGAGCAGTACTTC.

The J gene is TRBJ2-2, the V gene TRBV7-2; 7 positions match TRBD2. Germline V gene lookup returns CDR1 SGHTA and CDR2 FQGNSA. The CDR3 contains 15 residues. With V trimmed by 3 bases and J by 4 bases, 5 bases remained unmatched. The CDR3 protein is CASSFGTTGTGELFF. The CDR3, as DNA: TGTGCCAGCAGCTTCGGGACTACGGGCACCGGGGAGCTGTTTTTT.

V is TRBV19 and J is TRBJ1-1; 11 bases agree with TRBD1. Germline V CDR1 and CDR2: LNHDA, SQIVND (reference sequence). The CDR3 spans 15 residues. The V segment lost 6 bases and the J segment 7 bases; nucleotides outside the gene matches: 10. CDR3 protein: CASRREDRGLGEAFF. Written as DNA, the CDR3 is TGTGCCAGTAGGAGAGAGGACAGGGGGCTAGGTGAAGCTTTCTTT.

This sequence joins TRBV7-6 and TRBJ2-3; the match to TRBD2 covers 7 bases. Germline V gives CDR1 SGHVS, CDR2 FNYEAQ. This CDR3 comprises 15 residues. V lost 5 bases to trimming and J lost 1 base; unmatched junction nucleotides: 6. CDR3 coding DNA: TGTGCCAGCAGCCCCTGGACTAGGGGCACAGATACGCAGTATTTT. Translating gives CASSPWTRGTDTQYF.

This chain joins TRBV9 and TRBJ2-7; tentative D call: TRBD1 (6 bases). Trimming took 2 bases from V and 3 from J, leaving 9 bases between them. Germline CDR1 is SGDLS and CDR2 is YYNGEE. CDR3 length: 13 residues. The CDR3 DNA follows: TGTGCCAGCAGCGTGGGGACAAGCTACGAGCAGTACTTC. It codes for CASSVGTSYEQYF.

The V and J genes are TRBV7-3 and TRBJ2-2; 7 bases fit TRBD2. The CDR3 totals 15 residues. Germline V gene data show CDR1 as SGHTA and CDR2 as FQGTGA. With 8 bases clipped from V and 1 base from J, the junction kept 7 bases outside the gene matches. The CDR3 nucleotides read TGTGCCAGCGGAAGGGGCGGGAGGAACACCGGGGAGCTGTTTTTT. It translates to CASGRGGRNTGELFF.

In this sample, this clone turned up once. The chain carries TRBV9 and TRBJ2-5; 15 bases fit TRBD2. CDR3 length equals 16 residues. The germline V gene has CDR1 SGDLS and CDR2 YYNGEE. Germline trimming cut 4 bases from V and 2 bases from J; bases unmatched to any gene: 3. CDR3 sequence reads: CASSKGTSGGQETQYF. CDR3 coding DNA: TGTGCCAGCAGCAAAGGGACTAGCGGGGGGCAAGAGACCCAGTACTTC.

The chain uses TRBV20-1 and TRBJ2-7; 8 bases fit TRBD1. Germline trimming cut 3 bases from V and 4 bases from J; bases unmatched to any gene: 17. CDR3 length: 17 residues. The V gene's germline CDR1 is DFQATT and CDR2 SNEGSKA (reference sequence). CDR3 sequence reads: CSASSASLRDRMYEQYF. Here the CDR3 DNA reads TGCAGTGCTAGTTCCGCGTCTCTTCGGGACAGGATGTACGAGCAGTACTTC.

The chain joins TRBV5-4 to TRBJ2-1; tentatively, D is TRBD1 (5 bases). Trimming cost V 4 bases and J 1 base, with 15 bases left between them. The CDR3 length is 16 residues. Germline V gives CDR1 SGHNT, CDR2 YYREEE (reference sequence). The CDR3 protein is CASSPGTGRSYNEQFF. The CDR3 DNA reads as TGTGCCAGCAGCCCGGGCACAGGCAGGTCCTACAATGAGCAGTTCTTC.

The gene calls are TRBV6-1 and TRBJ1-5; D might be TRBD1 (6 bases). The CDR3 totals 15 residues. From germline, CDR1 is MNHNS and CDR2 SASEGT. The V end lost 0 bases, the J end lost 9 bases, and 15 bases lay between the germline ends. CDR3 loop: CASSEARWDTPPQHF. Written as DNA, the CDR3 is TGTGCCAGCAGTGAAGCGCGGTGGGACACACCGCCCCAGCATTTT.

The rearrangement links TRBV6-5 to TRBJ2-7, with 7 positions matching TRBD1. Per the germline V gene, CDR1 is MNHEY and CDR2 is SVGAGI. The trim removed 0 bases at V and 3 bases at J, leaving 5 bases unmatched. This CDR3 has 15 residues. CDR3 coding DNA: TGTGCCAGCAGTTACTCATTGGACAGGATCTACGAGCAGTACTTC. This encodes CASSYSLDRIYEQYF.

The rearrangement uses TRBV6-4 and TRBJ2-1, with D maybe TRBD2 (6 bases). Germline CDR1 is MRHNA and CDR2 is SNTAGT. The CDR3 has 15 residues. V was trimmed by 3 bases and J by 0 bases, leaving 9 bases between them. The CDR3 bases are TGTGCCAGCAGTGAAGACGGGAGCTCCTACAATGAGCAGTTCTTC. Its protein product is CASSEDGSSYNEQFF.

This clone was counted once. V is TRBV30 and J is TRBJ2-1, with TRBD1 identical over 9 bases. V lost 4 bases, J lost 4 bases, and 5 bases stayed unmatched. Germline V gene lookup returns CDR1 GTSNPN and CDR2 SVGIG (reference sequence). This CDR3 has 14 residues. The CDR3 bases are TGTGCCTGGAAACTCGGGACAGGGTACAATGAGCAGTTCTTC. Its translation is CAWKLGTGYNEQFF.

This clone has just a few counts. The chain employs TRBV18 and TRBJ1-5, with D unresolved. CDR1 and CDR2 (germline): KGHSH, LQKENI. The V end was cut by 3 bases, the J end by 7 bases, with 10 bases between. The CDR3 runs 13 residues. The CDR3 reads CASSPEEKQPQHF. In nucleotides, the CDR3 is TGTGCCAGCTCACCCGAGGAGAAACAGCCCCAGCATTTT.

This rearrangement joins TRBV29-1 to TRBJ2-6, with a tentative D call TRBD2 (5 bases). The CDR3 extends over 15 amino acids. CDR1 is SQVTM, CDR2 ANQGSEA, per germline. Trimming shortened V by 5 bases and J by 0 bases, and 11 bases separated the two germline ends. The CDR3 sequence is CSVLLRDSGANVLTF. The CDR3 bases are TGCAGCGTTCTTCTTCGGGACTCTGGGGCCAACGTCCTGACTTTC.

The chain joins TRBV18 to TRBJ2-4; D remains unclear. This CDR3 comprises 14 residues. Trimming stripped 4 bases from V and 7 bases from J, with 14 bases between. Germline V gene data show CDR1 as KGHSH and CDR2 as LQKENI. CDR3 residues: CASSQSRVGNIQYF. The CDR3 DNA reads as TGTGCCAGCTCACAGAGCCGAGTGGGCAACATTCAGTACTTC.